These 24 T cell receptor beta chains were all obtained from the same sample, sequenced in a study of blood T cell repertoires in COVID-19. Libraries were prepared by immunoSEQ multiplex PCR; TCRdb keeps only in-frame clonotypes and omits some of them. The sample carries about 75,000 clones, 74% recorded once. The sample consisted of peripheral blood. These receptors were taken from a human donor with acute or convalescent COVID-19. The donor label of this sample is uncertain.

The chain has TRBV4-2 and TRBJ2-1; 9 positions agree with TRBD2. The junction had 3 bases not matched to a gene; V was cut back by 3 bases and J by 0 bases. This CDR3 contains 16 residues. The germline V gene encodes CDR1 LGHNA and CDR2 YNFKEQ. The CDR3 loop reads CASSQNSGSSYNEQFF. The CDR3 nucleotides are TGTGCCAGCAGCCAGAATAGCGGGAGCTCCTACAATGAGCAGTTCTTC.

The table lists this clone with a few counts. The chain combines TRBV5-1 with TRBJ2-1; 10 bases align to TRBD2. Germline lookup yields CDR1 SGHRS and CDR2 YFSETQ. The ends lost 6 bases at V and 9 bases at J; junction bases unmatched: 9. This CDR3 is built from 14 residues. The CDR3, as DNA: TGCGCCAGCATCCAAGCGGGGGGGCCCGGTGAGCAGTTCTTC. Translated: CASIQAGGPGEQFF.

The V and J genes are TRBV7-6 and TRBJ2-3, with TRBD2 matching over 9 bases. The germline V gene has CDR1 SGHVS and CDR2 FNYEAQ. With V trimmed by 5 bases and J by 2 bases, 11 bases remained unmatched. CDR3 length: 17 amino acids. The CDR3, as DNA: TGTGCCAGCAGCCCGGACATAGCGGGGGACTACACAGATACGCAGTATTTT. It encodes CASSPDIAGDYTDTQYF.

The J gene is TRBJ2-3, the V gene TRBV9, with D perhaps matching TRBD2 (5 bases). The CDR3 extends over 11 amino acids. V gave up 7 bases and J gave up 5 bases, with 8 bases separating them. CDR1 is SGDLS, CDR2 YYNGEE, per germline. The CDR3 DNA is TGTGCCAGCCGCGGAGGAGATACGCAGTATTTT. This encodes CASRGGDTQYF.

This chain links TRBV10-3 with TRBJ2-5; 9 bases agree with TRBD1. The CDR3 is made up of 13 amino acids. Per the germline V gene, CDR1 is ENHRY and CDR2 is SYGVKD. V was pared by 6 bases and J by 4 bases, with 3 bases of the junction left unmatched. This CDR3 is CAIRTGGTETQYF. The CDR3 DNA reads as TGTGCCATCAGGACAGGGGGGACAGAGACCCAGTACTTC.

This CDR3 is CASSPSRTGEGPQHF. The CDR3 DNA is TGTGCCAGCAGCCCTAGCAGGACAGGGGAAGGGCCCCAGCATTTT. This chain uses TRBV7-2 with TRBJ1-5, with 9 nucleotides matching TRBD1. Germline CDR1 SGHTA, CDR2 FQGNSA. This CDR3 contains 15 residues. Trimming took 5 bases from V and 9 from J; bases not matched to a gene: 11.

V gene TRBV10-3 combines with J gene TRBJ2-7; maybe TRBD1 (7 bases). The CDR3 length is 14 residues. Germline-derived CDR1 and CDR2 are ENHRY and SYGVKD. The germline V and J ends were trimmed by 4 bases and 0 bases, with 10 bases remaining between them. The CDR3, as DNA: TGTGCCATCAGTGGGCAGGGGGGCTCCTACGAGCAGTACTTC. The encoded protein is CAISGQGGSYEQYF.

The chain links TRBV3-1 (or the pseudogene TRBV3-2) to TRBJ2-2, with TRBD2 matching 8 bases. The ends lost 11 bases at V and 0 bases at J; junction bases unmatched: 5. Germline CDR1 reads LGHDT; CDR2 reads YNNKEL (reference sequence). This CDR3 is built from 14 residues. The CDR3 sequence is CASRAGANTGELFF. As DNA, the CDR3 is TGTGCCTCCAGAGCGGGAGCGAACACCGGGGAGCTGTTTTTT.

V and J are TRBV7-3 and TRBJ2-6; 11 bases agree with TRBD2. CDR3 length: 17 amino acids. Unmatched junction bases numbered 3, after V lost 5 bases and J lost 0 bases. From germline, CDR1 is SGHTA and CDR2 FQGTGA. CDR3 sequence reads: CASSTTSGDSGANVLTF. The CDR3 nucleotides are TGTGCCAGCAGCACGACTAGCGGGGACTCTGGGGCCAACGTCCTGACTTTC.

The rearrangement joins TRBV11-2 to TRBJ1-1; D perhaps matches TRBD1 (5 bases). V lost 2 bases and J 1 base, leaving 11 bases between the germline ends. Germline CDR1 and CDR2: SGHAT and FQNNGV. The CDR3 has 15 amino acids. CDR3 sequence reads: CASSLRTDRNTEAFF. CDR3 DNA sequence: TGTGCCAGCAGCTTAAGGACCGACAGGAACACTGAAGCTTTCTTT.

This clone was found a few times. The V and J genes are TRBV28 and TRBJ1-2; TRBD1 matches at 9 bases. The length of the CDR3 is 12 residues. Germline-derived CDR1 and CDR2 are MDHEN and SYDVKM. V lost 5 bases and J lost 9; bases outside the gene matches: 4. CDR3 nucleotides: TGTGCCAGCAGTAGGGACAGGGTGAGCTACACCTTC. Residues: CASSRDRVSYTF.

The gene calls are TRBV30 and TRBJ2-7; 9 nucleotides align to TRBD1. CDR3 size: 14 residues. From germline, CDR1 is GTSNPN and CDR2 SVGIG (reference sequence). V lost 0 bases and J lost 7; bases outside the gene matches: 7. The CDR3 reads CAWSVQQGAREQYF. The CDR3 DNA is TGTGCCTGGAGTGTACAACAGGGGGCGCGTGAGCAGTACTTC.

J is TRBJ1-1 and V is TRBV5-8; 10 bases agree with TRBD1. The CDR3 runs 16 residues. Losses at the gene ends were 2 bases for V and 4 bases for J; bases not matched to a gene: 8. The V gene's germline CDR1 is SGHTS and CDR2 YDEGEE. The CDR3 is CASSFIVGDRGTEAFF. CDR3 DNA sequence: TGTGCCAGCAGCTTCATAGTAGGGGACAGGGGCACTGAAGCTTTCTTT.

The chain recombines TRBV7-9 with TRBJ2-1; 13 bases map to TRBD2. The CDR3 is made up of 16 amino acids. The V segment lost 6 bases and the J segment 9 bases; nucleotides outside the gene matches: 11. CDR1 is SEHNR and CDR2 is FQNEAQ in the germline V gene (reference sequence). CDR3: CASRLKGTSGMGEQFF. CDR3 DNA: TGTGCCAGCAGGCTGAAGGGGACTAGCGGGATGGGTGAGCAGTTCTTC.

This clone appeared a few times. The J gene is TRBJ2-3, the V gene TRBV5-6, with 9 positions matching TRBD2. Germline V gene data show CDR1 as SGHDT and CDR2 as YYEEEE. The CDR3 spans 16 residues. The trim removed 1 base at V and 2 bases at J, leaving 5 bases unmatched. The CDR3 coding sequence is TGTGCCAGCAGCTTGTTTGGGACTAGCATCACAGATACGCAGTATTTT. This translates into CASSLFGTSITDTQYF.

The chain couples TRBV7-2 to TRBJ2-5; 9 nucleotides align to TRBD2. The CDR3 is 16 amino acids. CDR1 is SGHTA and CDR2 is FQGNSA in the germline V gene. V was pared by 1 base and J by 5 bases, with 8 bases of the junction left unmatched. The CDR3: CASSLDVSGGGETQYF. In nucleotides, the CDR3 is TGTGCCAGCAGCTTAGATGTTAGCGGGGGTGGGGAGACCCAGTACTTC.

The genes are TRBV6-2 or TRBV6-3 and TRBJ2-7, with 10 nucleotides matching TRBD2. Trimming removed 2 bases from V and 2 bases from J; junction bases left unmatched: 6. Germline-derived CDR1 and CDR2 are MNHEY and SVGEGT. The CDR3 is 16 amino acids. Written as DNA, the CDR3 is TGTGCCAGCAGTTACACTAGCGGGGATTGGGCCTACGAGCAGTACTTC. Amino acid sequence: CASSYTSGDWAYEQYF.

The chain employs TRBV15 and TRBJ2-2; weak D call: TRBD1 (6 bases). Germline CDR1 reads LNHNV; CDR2 reads YYDKDF (reference sequence). The V end lost 5 bases, the J end lost 3 bases, and 16 bases lay between the germline ends. The CDR3 totals 16 residues. CDR3 loop: CATSAAGTPDTGELFF. In DNA, the CDR3 is TGTGCCACCAGCGCCGCCGGGACACCAGACACCGGGGAGCTGTTTTTT.

The rearrangement uses TRBV9 and TRBJ1-2, with 9 bases lining up with TRBD1. J was trimmed by 8 bases and V by 0 bases; bases with no gene match: 5. The CDR3 consists of 14 residues. Germline CDR1 is SGDLS and CDR2 is YYNGEE. The CDR3 loop is CASSVDTGGFGYTF. The CDR3 DNA reads as TGTGCCAGCAGCGTAGATACAGGGGGCTTCGGCTACACCTTC.

This rearrangement joins TRBV24-1 to TRBJ2-5; 11 bases are a match to TRBD2. V lost 4 bases, J lost 4 bases, and 4 bases stayed unmatched. This CDR3 region has 15 residues. Germline values: CDR1 KGHDR, CDR2 SFDVKD. CDR3 sequence (DNA): TGTGCCACCAGTGAGCCCACTAGCGGGGGAGAGACCCAGTACTTC. The encoded protein is CATSEPTSGGETQYF.

This clone showed up just a few times. The chain links TRBV19 to TRBJ1-2; the match to TRBD1 covers 7 bases. The CDR3 contains 14 residues. Germline CDR1 is LNHDA and CDR2 is SQIVND (reference sequence). V trimming: 7 bases; J trimming: 6 bases; junction bases outside the gene matches: 11. The CDR3 spells CASIGFRDSDGYTF. CDR3 DNA: TGTGCCAGTATAGGGTTCCGGGACAGCGATGGCTACACCTTC.

This sequence joins TRBV27 and TRBJ1-1; D call uncertain. Germline CDR1 MNHEY, CDR2 SMNVEV (reference sequence). The CDR3 totals 13 residues. The ends were cut back, 7 bases at V and 0 bases at J, with 9 bases in the middle. The CDR3 loop reads CASTSGLNTEAFF. DNA for the CDR3: TGTGCCAGCACCTCAGGCCTGAACACTGAAGCTTTCTTT.

This chain joins TRBV7-6 and TRBJ2-5, with D possibly matching TRBD1 (6 bases). The CDR3 is made up of 16 amino acids. Germline CDR1 and CDR2: SGHVS and FNYEAQ. Trimming pared 3 bases from V and 2 bases from J, leaving 16 bases between. This CDR3 reads CASSFRGIGAQETQYF. For the CDR3, the DNA is TGTGCCAGCAGCTTTAGGGGGATAGGGGCACAAGAGACCCAGTACTTC.

The genes are TRBV18 and TRBJ1-1, with 7 bases lining up with TRBD1. V was pared by 5 bases and J by 10 bases, with 7 bases of the junction left unmatched. The V gene's germline CDR1 is KGHSH and CDR2 LQKENI. This CDR3 has 12 residues. This chain's CDR3 is CASSLVPGGAFF. In DNA form, the CDR3 reads TGTGCCAGCTCATTAGTACCAGGGGGAGCTTTCTTT.